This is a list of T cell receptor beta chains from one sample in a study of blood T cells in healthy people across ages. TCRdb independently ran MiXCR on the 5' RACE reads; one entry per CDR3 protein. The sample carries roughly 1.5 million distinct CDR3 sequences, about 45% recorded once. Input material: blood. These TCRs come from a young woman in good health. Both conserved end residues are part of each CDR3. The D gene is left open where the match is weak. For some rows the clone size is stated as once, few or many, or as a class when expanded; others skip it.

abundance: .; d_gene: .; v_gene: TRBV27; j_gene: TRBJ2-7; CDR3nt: TGTGCCAGCAGCCCCTCACTGGCCTACGAGCAGTACTTC; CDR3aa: CASSPSLAYEQYF
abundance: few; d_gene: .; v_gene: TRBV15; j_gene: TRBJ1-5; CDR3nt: TGTGCCACCAGCAGAGTTGGGGGGCCCCAGCATTTT; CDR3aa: CATSRVGGPQHF
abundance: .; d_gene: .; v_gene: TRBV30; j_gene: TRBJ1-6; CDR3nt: TGTGCCTGGAGTGTACTCGGCGGAGCAACTCTAAATTCACCCCTCCACTTT; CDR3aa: CAWSVLGGATLNSPLHF
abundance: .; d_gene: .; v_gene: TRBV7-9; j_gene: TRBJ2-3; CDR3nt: TGTGCCTTTAATCAGTTTGGGACAGATACGCAGTATTTT; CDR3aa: CAFNQFGTDTQYF
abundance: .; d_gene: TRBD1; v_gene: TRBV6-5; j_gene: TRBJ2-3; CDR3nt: TGTGCCAGCAGTATTGACAGGGGCTCCACAGATACGCAGTATTTT; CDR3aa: CASSIDRGSTDTQYF
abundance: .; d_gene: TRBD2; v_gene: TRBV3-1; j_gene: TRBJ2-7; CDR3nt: TGTGCCAGCAGCCAAGAGGGGACTAGCGGGGGATACGAGCAGTACTTC; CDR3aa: CASSQEGTSGGYEQYF
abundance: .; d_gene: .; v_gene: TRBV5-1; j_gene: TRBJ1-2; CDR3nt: TGCGCCAGCAGTTTTGTCACTGTCTCAGGATATGGCTACACCTTC; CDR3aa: CASSFVTVSGYGYTF
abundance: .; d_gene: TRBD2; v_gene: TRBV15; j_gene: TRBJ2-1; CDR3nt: TGTGCCACCAGCATGGGCGGGAGTATGATAGATGAGCAGTTCTTC; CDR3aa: CATSMGGSMIDEQFF
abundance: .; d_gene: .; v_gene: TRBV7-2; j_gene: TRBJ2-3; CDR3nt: TGTGCCAGCAGCTTAGCGGGGCTACCCACAGATACGCAGTATTTT; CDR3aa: CASSLAGLPTDTQYF
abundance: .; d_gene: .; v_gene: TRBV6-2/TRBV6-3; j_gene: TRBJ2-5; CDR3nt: TGTGCCAGCAGTTGGTCAGGGGATGGCGAGACCCAGTACTTC; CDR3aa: CASSWSGDGETQYF
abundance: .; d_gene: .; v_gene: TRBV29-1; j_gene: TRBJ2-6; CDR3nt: TGCAGCGTTCCTACAGGACCTGGGGCCAACGTCCTGACTTTC; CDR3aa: CSVPTGPGANVLTF
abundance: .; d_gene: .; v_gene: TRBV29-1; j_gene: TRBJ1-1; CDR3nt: TGCAGCGCGGGACGGTCGAACACTGAAGCTTTCTTT; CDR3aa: CSAGRSNTEAFF
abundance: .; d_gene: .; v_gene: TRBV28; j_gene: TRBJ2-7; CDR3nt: TGTGCCAGCAGTTTACCTGGACATGGATCCTACGAGCAGTACTTC; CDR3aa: CASSLPGHGSYEQYF
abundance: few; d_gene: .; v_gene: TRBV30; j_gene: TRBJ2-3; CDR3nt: TGTGCCTGGAGTGCCGGGACTACAGATACGCAGTATTTT; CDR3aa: CAWSAGTTDTQYF
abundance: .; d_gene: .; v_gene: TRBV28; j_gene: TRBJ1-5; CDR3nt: TGTGCCAGCAGTCCAGGGTTTCAGCCCCAGCATTTT; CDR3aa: CASSPGFQPQHF
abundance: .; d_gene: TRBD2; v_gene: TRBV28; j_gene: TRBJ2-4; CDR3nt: TGTGCCAGCAGAACTTCAAGGGAGGGCGACATTCAGTACTTC; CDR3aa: CASRTSREGDIQYF
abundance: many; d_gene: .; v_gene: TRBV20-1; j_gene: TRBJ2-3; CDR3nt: TGCAGTGGACTCCCCCTGGCAACAGATACGCAGTATTTT; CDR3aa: CSGLPLATDTQYF
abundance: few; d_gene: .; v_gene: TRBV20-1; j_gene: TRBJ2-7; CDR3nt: TGCAGTGCCCACCGAGGGGGTTCTGCCTACGAGCAGTACTTC; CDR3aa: CSAHRGGSAYEQYF
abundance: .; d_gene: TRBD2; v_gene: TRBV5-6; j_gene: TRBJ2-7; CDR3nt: TGTGCCAGCAGCTCATTGTTAGCGGGGCACGACAATGAGCAGTACTTC; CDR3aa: CASSSLLAGHDNEQYF
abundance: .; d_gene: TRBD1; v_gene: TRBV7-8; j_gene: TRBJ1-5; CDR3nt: TGTGCCAGCAGCGTCGCCGGGACAGTACTTAGCAATCAGCCCCAGCATTTT; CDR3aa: CASSVAGTVLSNQPQHF
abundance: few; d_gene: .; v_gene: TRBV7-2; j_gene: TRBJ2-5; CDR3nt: TGTGCCAGCAGCTTAGAGGTGTGGGGGGAGACCCAGTACTTC; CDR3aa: CASSLEVWGETQYF
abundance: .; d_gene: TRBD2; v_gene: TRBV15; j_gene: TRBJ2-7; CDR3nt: TGTGCCTCCAGCAGAGATCGAGTTAGCGGGAGAATCCACGAGCAGTACTTC; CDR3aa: CASSRDRVSGRIHEQYF
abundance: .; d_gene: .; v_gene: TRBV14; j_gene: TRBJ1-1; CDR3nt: TGTGCCAGCAGAAGGGGGATAGACACTGAAGCTTTCTTT; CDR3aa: CASRRGIDTEAFF
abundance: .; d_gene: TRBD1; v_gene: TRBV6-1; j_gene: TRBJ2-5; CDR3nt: TGTGCCAGCAGTGAAGCTCGAGACAGGGCCACCCAAGAGACCCAGTACTTC; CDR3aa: CASSEARDRATQETQYF
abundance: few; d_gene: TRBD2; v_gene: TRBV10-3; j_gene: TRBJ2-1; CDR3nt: TGTGCCATCAGTGAGTCTCCTAGCGGGGGGTATTATGAGCAGTTCTTC; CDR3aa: CAISESPSGGYYEQFF
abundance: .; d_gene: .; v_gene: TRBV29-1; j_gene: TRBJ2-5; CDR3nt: TGCAGCGTTGCCTTATTTCAAGAGACCCGGTACTTC; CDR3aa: CSVALFQETRYF
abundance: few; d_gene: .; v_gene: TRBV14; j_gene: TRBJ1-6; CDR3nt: TGTGCCAGCAGCCAACAGGGGAATTCACCCCTCCACTTT; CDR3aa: CASSQQGNSPLHF
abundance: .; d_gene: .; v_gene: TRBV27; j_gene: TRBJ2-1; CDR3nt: TGTGCCAGCAGTTCTCTTCTGGACCCGCGCCCCGTTTACAATGAGCAGTTCTTC; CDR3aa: CASSSLLDPRPVYNEQFF
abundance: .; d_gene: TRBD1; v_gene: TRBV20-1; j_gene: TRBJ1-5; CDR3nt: TGCAGTTCCTTGGACAGGGTAGGCCAGCCCCAGCATTTT; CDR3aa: CSSLDRVGQPQHF
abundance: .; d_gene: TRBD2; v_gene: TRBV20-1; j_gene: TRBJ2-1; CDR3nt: TGCAGTGCTAGAGATCTATATGATAGCGGGGGGGACTACAATGAGCAGTTCTTC; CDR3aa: CSARDLYDSGGDYNEQFF
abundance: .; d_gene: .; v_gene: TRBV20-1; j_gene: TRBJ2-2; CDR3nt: TGCAGTGCTAGACGGGGGATCGGGGAGCTGTTTTTT; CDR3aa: CSARRGIGELFF